This TCR beta chain was recovered during a study of shared clonotypes between healthy human individuals. Whole-study context: CD4 naive and CD4 memory each took three plates per donor, while CD8 naive took two and CD8 memory one. Study-wide results and limits: Donors were few, which limited the genetic and exposure-history diversity represented.

The ends were cut back, 0 bases at V and 0 bases at J, with 8 bases in the middle. Germline V gene data show CDR1 as MNHEY and CDR2 as SMNVEV (reference sequence). The CDR3 totals 16 residues. Deep-level running was used for the assay. Data came from immunoSEQ multiplex PCR; TCRdb stores just in-frame clones and leaves some out. The table shows roughly 2 million clones, with over 85% occurring only once. As concerns this clone: No antigen is known for it.

This TCR came from a man between 18 and 35 years old in good health. Sequencing used naive CD4+ T cells sorted from blood. Subset described: CD45RA+ positively selected. The V gene is TRBV27, the J gene TRBJ2-2; tentatively, D is TRBD1 (5 bases). CDR3 sequence: CASSLSRQTNTGELFF. CDR3 sequence (DNA): TGTGCCAGCAGTTTATCAAGACAGACGAACACCGGGGAGCTGTTTTTT.